This T cell receptor beta chain originates from a study of blood T cell repertoires in COVID-19. CDR1 is GTSNPN and CDR2 is SVGIG in the germline V gene (reference sequence). The CDR3 has 13 residues. The V end lost 7 bases, the J end lost 3 bases, and 15 bases lay between the germline ends. Original processing methods: From reference gene primer amplification, estimates of nucleated cell counts were derived. Libraries were prepared by immunoSEQ multiplex PCR; TCRdb keeps only in-frame clonotypes and omits some of them. V, J and clone size were drawn from that table, and D and trimming were deduced from the DNA. The data hold more than 300,000 clones, with roughly nine tenths observed a single time. Allocation to cohorts depended on clinical history reported by the participants.

The sequence derives from a woman aged 25 to 39 who had been exposed to COVID-19. The sample comprised PBMCs or T cells enriched from blood (not recorded which). The gene calls are TRBV30 and TRBJ1-1; a possible D gene is TRBD1 (5 bases). CDR3 sequence (DNA): TGTGCCTACCTCCGGGACTCTTACACTGAAGCTTTCTTT. It translates to CAYLRDSYTEAFF. The whole variable domain, remainder taken from reference TRBV30 and TRBJ1-1, is SQTIHQWPATLVQPVGSPLSLECTVEGTSNPNLYWYRQAAGRGLQLLFYSVGIGQISSEVPQNLSASRPQDRQFILSSKKLLLSDSGFYLCAYLRDSYTEAFFGQGTRLTVV.